These 27 T cell receptor beta chains were sequenced from one sample in a study of T cells in Graves' hyperthyroidism and ophthalmopathy. The CDR3 regions of TCR beta were amplified from RNA transcripts. HTBI primers were used for first-round RT-PCR of the TCR CDR3. Each CDR3 protein is one row after TCRdb ran MiXCR on the multiplex PCR reads. This table holds 600,000 to 900,000 distinct CDR3 sequences, around 17% found once. Source material: blood. Receptor source: a man younger than 35 with Graves' hyperthyroidism.

This clonotype has just a few counts. The chain has TRBV12-3 or TRBV12-4 and TRBJ2-1; D uncertain. V lost 6 bases and J lost 5, with 17 bases in between. The CDR3 consists of 15 residues. CDR3 nucleotides: TGTGCCAGCAGCCCTGTTCTGTCCGAAAACAATGAGCAGTTCTTC. This translates into CASSPVLSENNEQFF.

This clonotype was counted many times. The chain carries TRBV9 and TRBJ2-5; a weak D match, TRBD1 (5 bases). Trimming shortened V by 4 bases and J by 1 base, and 14 bases separated the two germline ends. The CDR3 extends over 15 amino acids. Germline CDR1 SGDLS, CDR2 YYNGEE. For the CDR3, the DNA is TGTGCCAGCAGCTTCCTCGTGGGGCCCCAAGAGACCCAGTACTTC. It yields the protein CASSFLVGPQETQYF.

This clonotype turned up a few times. The V gene is TRBV10-3, the J gene TRBJ2-2, with D possibly matching TRBD1 (5 bases). Trimming shortened V by 5 bases and J by 1 base, and 8 bases separated the two germline ends. The CDR3 runs 14 residues. The germline gives CDR1 ENHRY, CDR2 SYGVKD. CDR3 nucleotides: TGTGCCATCAGTCCCACAGGGAACACCGGGGAGCTGTTTTTT. Protein: CAISPTGNTGELFF.

The chain combines TRBV12-3 or TRBV12-4 with TRBJ1-5; D is unresolved. Trimming left V 6 bases short and J 8 bases short, with 11 bases between. This CDR3 is 12 amino acids long. The CDR3 reads CASSRDMEPQHF. CDR3 DNA: TGTGCCAGCAGCCGAGATATGGAGCCCCAGCATTTT.

V and J are TRBV6-6 and TRBJ1-5; D might be TRBD1 (5 bases). Trimming took 1 base from V and 5 from J, leaving 12 bases between them. From germline, CDR1 is MNHNY and CDR2 SVGAGI (reference sequence). CDR3 size: 15 residues. CDR3 DNA sequence: TGTGCCAGCAGTTACTATCAAGGGGTAGATCAGCCCCAGCATTTT. Its translation is CASSYYQGVDQPQHF.

In its sample, this clonotype was seen many times. The chain uses TRBV20-1 and TRBJ2-1, with TRBD2 as a possible D gene (5 bases). CDR1 and CDR2 from the germline V gene are DFQATT and SNEGSKA (reference sequence). The CDR3 has 15 amino acids. V shed 3 bases and J shed 5 bases, with 17 bases lying between them. CDR3 protein: CSASGQRNVDNEQFF. CDR3 sequence (DNA): TGCAGTGCTAGTGGGCAGCGGAACGTAGACAATGAGCAGTTCTTC.

This clonotype was seen a handful of times. The chain is built from TRBV28 and TRBJ1-5; TRBD1 is a possible D gene (5 bases). The germline CDR1 and CDR2 sequences are MDHEN and SYDVKM. The CDR3 runs 13 residues. Between the trimmed V and J ends, which lost 7 bases and 6 bases, there was a span of 13 bases. CDR3 coding DNA: TGTGCCAGCACCTCGTCCAGGGCTCAGCCCCAGCATTTT. It translates to CASTSSRAQPQHF.

This clonotype has a count of ten or more. As DNA, the CDR3 is TGTGCCAGCAGTCCTCATGGGAATGTATTACTATACGAGCAGTACTTC. This translates into CASSPHGNVLLYEQYF. This rearrangement joins TRBV28 to TRBJ2-7; D call uncertain. The germline V gene has CDR1 MDHEN and CDR2 SYDVKM. This CDR3 spans 16 amino acids. V dropped 5 bases and J dropped 4 bases, with 21 bases sitting between them. The entire variable domain, with the rest obtained from reference TRBV28 and TRBJ2-7, is as follows: DVKVTQSSRYLVKRTGEKVFLECVQDMDHENMFWYRQDPGLGLRLIYFSYDVKMKEKGDIPEGYSVSREKKERFSLILESASTNQTSMYLCASSPHGNVLLYEQYFGPGTRLTVT.

The chain couples TRBV11-1 to TRBJ2-5, with a weak D call TRBD2 (5 bases). Between the trimmed V and J ends, which lost 3 bases and 5 bases, there was a span of 13 bases. The CDR3 totals 14 residues. Germline-derived CDR1 and CDR2 are SGHAT and FQDESV (reference sequence). CDR3 amino acids: CASSFSKTGETQYF. CDR3 sequence (DNA): TGTGCCAGCAGCTTCTCCAAGACGGGGGAGACCCAGTACTTC.

CDR3 loop: CASSFAGWTGELFF. As DNA, the CDR3 is TGTGCCAGCAGCTTCGCTGGTTGGACCGGGGAGCTGTTTTTT. The J gene is TRBJ2-2, the V gene TRBV7-8, with unresolved D. CDR3 length: 14 residues. CDR1 and CDR2 (germline): SGHVS, FQNEAQ. Trimming stripped 3 bases from V and 5 bases from J, with 10 bases between.

This clonotype was recorded many times. V gene TRBV2 combines with J gene TRBJ2-7; 8 positions agree with TRBD2. With 3 bases clipped from V and 2 bases from J, the junction kept 3 bases outside the gene matches. The CDR3 has 14 residues. CDR1 is SNHLY, CDR2 FYNNEI, per germline. The CDR3: CASSETSETYEQYF. The CDR3 nucleotides read TGTGCCAGCAGTGAGACTAGCGAAACCTACGAGCAGTACTTC.

This clonotype was detected ten times or more. The chain carries TRBV11-3 and TRBJ2-5; 11 bases align to TRBD1. The J segment lost 7 bases and the V segment lost 5 bases, leaving 12 bases of the junction unmatched. This CDR3 spans 16 amino acids. The germline gives CDR1 SGHNT, CDR2 YENEEA. CDR3 protein: CASSGRDRGSLRTQYF. The CDR3 nucleotides read TGTGCCAGCAGCGGGAGGGACAGGGGGTCCCTAAGGACCCAGTACTTC. Full variable domain (outside the CDR3, taken from reference TRBV11-3 and TRBJ2-5): EAGVVQSPRYKIIEKKQPVAFWCNPISGHNTLYWYLQNLGQGPELLIRYENEEAVDDSQLPKDRFSAERLKGVDSTLKIQPAELGDSAVYLCASSGRDRGSLRTQYFGPGTRLLVL.

This clonotype was counted ten times or more. The rearrangement links TRBV5-5 to TRBJ2-5; the D call may be TRBD1 or TRBD2 (6 bases each). CDR1 and CDR2 (germline): SGHKS, YYEKEE (reference sequence). The CDR3 totals 14 residues. Trimming cost V 5 bases and J 4 bases, with 15 bases left between them. The CDR3 nucleotides read TGTGCCAGCAGTCACAGGGACTTGAGAGAGACCCAGTACTTC. Translating it yields CASSHRDLRETQYF.

This clonotype was seen a handful of times. This chain connects TRBV6-9 to TRBJ1-6, with D perhaps TRBD1 (6 bases). CDR1 and CDR2 from the germline V gene are MNHGY and SVAAGI. The CDR3 has 16 residues. V was cut by 4 bases and J by 7 bases, with 17 bases left in between. The CDR3 sequence: CASSSMAGARNSPLHF. CDR3 coding DNA: TGTGCCAGCAGTTCGATGGCAGGGGCGCGGAATTCACCCCTCCACTTT.

There are a few counts of this clonotype. The chain combines TRBV20-1 with TRBJ1-2; D uncertain. The CDR3 runs to 12 residues. The germline CDR1 and CDR2 sequences are DFQATT and SNEGSKA (reference sequence). Between the trimmed V and J ends, which lost 6 bases and 8 bases, there was a span of 16 bases. The CDR3 spells CSAPRRESGYTF. In nucleotides, the CDR3 is TGCAGTGCGCCGAGGAGGGAAAGCGGCTACACCTTC.

This clonotype came up a few times. The rearrangement joins TRBV7-9 to TRBJ1-1; 8 bases match TRBD1. Germline V gene data show CDR1 as SEHNR and CDR2 as FQNEAQ (reference sequence). Trimming cost V 4 bases and J 1 base; bases outside gene matches: 5. This CDR3 contains 15 residues. The CDR3 reads CASSWGGQANTEAFF. The CDR3 DNA reads as TGTGCCAGCAGCTGGGGGGGACAGGCGAACACTGAAGCTTTCTTT.

This clonotype was seen only a few times. The chain is built from TRBV7-9 and TRBJ2-7; D tentatively reads TRBD1 or TRBD2 (5 bases each). Germline V lookup: CDR1 SEHNR, CDR2 FQNEAQ (reference sequence). CDR3 size: 14 residues. V was trimmed by 1 base and J by 2 bases, leaving 9 bases between them. The CDR3 protein is CASSLDGGPYEQYF. In nucleotides, the CDR3 is TGTGCCAGCAGCTTAGATGGGGGTCCCTACGAGCAGTACTTC.

This clonotype showed up just a few times. V gene TRBV9 combines with J gene TRBJ2-7; TRBD2 matches 7 bases. Per germline, CDR1 SGDLS and CDR2 YYNGEE. V was pared by 4 bases and J by 2 bases, with 6 bases of the junction left unmatched. The CDR3 consists of 14 residues. CDR3 DNA: TGTGCCAGCAGCCCCGGACTAGGGACCTACGAGCAGTACTTC. This translates into CASSPGLGTYEQYF.

This clonotype turned up a few times. J is TRBJ2-1 and V is TRBV7-9; 9 bases fit TRBD2. The CDR3 has 14 amino acids. Germline CDR1 and CDR2: SEHNR and FQNEAQ (reference sequence). With V trimmed by 2 bases and J by 10 bases, 6 bases remained unmatched. The CDR3 here is CASSLPSGMNEQFF. As DNA, the CDR3 is TGTGCCAGCAGCTTACCTAGCGGGATGAACGAGCAGTTCTTC.

This clonotype has just a few counts. The J gene is TRBJ1-1, the V gene TRBV5-6, with no clear D. Germline lookup yields CDR1 SGHDT and CDR2 YYEEEE. The CDR3 runs 15 residues. V was clipped by 0 bases and J by 3 bases, with 12 bases between them. Here the CDR3 DNA reads TGTGCCAGCAGCTTGGCGGGGTTGAGGGACACTGAAGCTTTCTTT. It yields the protein CASSLAGLRDTEAFF.

This clonotype came up a few times. The gene calls are TRBV7-9 and TRBJ2-3, with D perhaps TRBD1 or TRBD2 (5 bases each). The V and J ends lost 5 bases and 7 bases respectively, with 19 bases between them. The CDR3 extends over 15 amino acids. Per germline, CDR1 SEHNR and CDR2 FQNEAQ (reference sequence). The CDR3 region is CASSQRGVLGNTQYF. The CDR3 coding sequence is TGTGCCAGCAGCCAACGAGGGGTCCTCGGGAATACGCAGTATTTT.

This clonotype was counted many times. The chain combines TRBV6-1 with TRBJ2-3; 11 positions agree with TRBD2. J lost 4 bases, V lost 5 bases, and 2 bases had no gene match. The germline V gene has CDR1 MNHNS and CDR2 SASEGT. The CDR3 has 14 residues. CDR3 region: CASSQGLAADTQYF. Here the CDR3 DNA reads TGTGCCAGCAGTCAGGGACTAGCGGCAGATACGCAGTATTTT.

The chain joins TRBV6-4 to TRBJ2-3; D is unclear. This CDR3 has 12 amino acids. CDR1 MRHNA and CDR2 SNTAGT come from the germline V gene. V was trimmed by 3 bases and J by 7 bases, leaving 8 bases between them. CDR3 nucleotides: TGTGCCAGCAGTGATACTATGAATACGCAGTATTTT. Translating gives CASSDTMNTQYF.

The chain employs TRBV6-1 and TRBJ2-2; D gene uncertain. The length of the CDR3 is 14 residues. The V and J ends lost 7 bases and 6 bases respectively, with 15 bases between them. Germline values: CDR1 MNHNS, CDR2 SASEGT. CDR3 bases: TGTGCCAGCAACGAACTCCGGCGATCCGGGGAGCTGTTTTTT. Protein sequence: CASNELRRSGELFF.

This clonotype has more than one count but fewer than ten. This chain joins TRBV5-1 and TRBJ2-7; D is undetermined. Germline V lookup: CDR1 SGHRS, CDR2 YFSETQ. V shed 0 bases and J shed 0 bases, with 10 bases lying between them. CDR3 length: 15 amino acids. The CDR3 nucleotides read TGCGCCAGCAGCTTGGAAATAGGACCCTCCTACGAGCAGTACTTC. Translation: CASSLEIGPSYEQYF.

As concerns this clonotype: A much larger clone is a single base away; this may be a read error. The V call is TRBV12-3 or TRBV12-4, the J call TRBJ2-5; a weak D match, TRBD2 (6 bases). The CDR3 runs 15 residues. Trimming pared 3 bases from V and 5 bases from J, leaving 16 bases between. Written as DNA, the CDR3 is TGTGCCAGCAGTTTCTTTTCGCGGGATGGGGAGACCCAGTACTTC. Protein: CASSFFSRDGETQYF.

CDR3 bases: TGTGCCAGCAGCCCCTTCCGGAAGAACACTGAAGCTTTCTTT. This translates into CASSPFRKNTEAFF. The V and J genes are TRBV11-3 and TRBJ1-1; D remains unclear. From germline, CDR1 is SGHNT and CDR2 YENEEA. CDR3 length equals 14 residues. V was shortened by 5 bases and J by 1 base, with 11 bases between the two germline ends.